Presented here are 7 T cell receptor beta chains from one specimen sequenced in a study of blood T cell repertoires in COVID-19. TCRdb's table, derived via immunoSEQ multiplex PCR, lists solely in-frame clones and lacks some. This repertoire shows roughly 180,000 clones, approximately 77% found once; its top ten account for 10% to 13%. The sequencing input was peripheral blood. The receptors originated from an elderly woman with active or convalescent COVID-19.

CDR3: CASSDQLAGLAKNIQYF. CDR3 bases: TGTGCCAGCAGTGACCAACTAGCGGGATTAGCCAAAAACATTCAGTACTTC. The chain has TRBV6-2 or TRBV6-3 and TRBJ2-4; TRBD2 matches 10 bases. CDR3 length: 17 amino acids. V trimming: 5 bases; J trimming: 0 bases; junction bases outside the gene matches: 7. The germline CDR1 and CDR2 sequences are MNHEY and SVGEGT.

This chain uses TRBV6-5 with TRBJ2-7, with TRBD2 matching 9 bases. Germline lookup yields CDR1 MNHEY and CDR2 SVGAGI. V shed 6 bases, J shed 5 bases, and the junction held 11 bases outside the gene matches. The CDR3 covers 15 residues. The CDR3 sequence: CASSALSGSVHEQYF. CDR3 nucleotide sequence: TGTGCCAGCAGCGCCCTTAGCGGGAGTGTCCACGAGCAGTACTTC.

CDR3 sequence (DNA): TGTGCCGGAACATGGGGGGACACTGAAGCTTTCTTT. Its translation: CAGTWGDTEAFF. This sequence joins TRBV5-4 and TRBJ1-1, with D maybe TRBD1 (5 bases). CDR3 length: 12 amino acids. The germline V and J ends were trimmed by 10 bases and 3 bases, with 13 bases remaining between them. Germline loops: CDR1 SGHNT, CDR2 YYREEE (reference sequence).

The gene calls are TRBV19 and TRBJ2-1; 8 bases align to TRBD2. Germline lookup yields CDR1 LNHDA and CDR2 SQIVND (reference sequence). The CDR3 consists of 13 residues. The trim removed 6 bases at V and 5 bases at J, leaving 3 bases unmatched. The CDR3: CASSVLADNEQFF. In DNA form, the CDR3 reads TGTGCCAGTAGCGTACTAGCGGACAATGAGCAGTTCTTC.

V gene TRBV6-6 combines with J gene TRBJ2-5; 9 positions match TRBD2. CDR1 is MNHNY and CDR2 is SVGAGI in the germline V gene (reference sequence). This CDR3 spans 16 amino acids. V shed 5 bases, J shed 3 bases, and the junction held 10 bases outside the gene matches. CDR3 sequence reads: CASSLLAGVEEETQYF. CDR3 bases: TGTGCCAGCAGTCTCTTAGCGGGAGTGGAGGAAGAGACCCAGTACTTC.

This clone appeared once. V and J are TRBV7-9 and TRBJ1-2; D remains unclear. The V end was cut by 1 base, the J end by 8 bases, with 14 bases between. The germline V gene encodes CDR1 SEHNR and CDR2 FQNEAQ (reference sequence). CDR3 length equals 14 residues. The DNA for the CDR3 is TGTGCCAGCAGCTTAGTAGGTGGGGAGTTCGGCTACACCTTC. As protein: CASSLVGGEFGYTF.

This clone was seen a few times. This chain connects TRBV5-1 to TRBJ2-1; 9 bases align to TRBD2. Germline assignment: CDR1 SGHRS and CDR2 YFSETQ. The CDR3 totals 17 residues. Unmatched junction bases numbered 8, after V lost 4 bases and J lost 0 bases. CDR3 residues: CASSRGSGRVSYNEQFF. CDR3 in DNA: TGCGCCAGCAGCCGCGGTAGCGGGAGAGTCTCCTACAATGAGCAGTTCTTC.